Listed here is a single TCR beta chain. The patients had HPV-negative, locally advanced oral cavity squamous cell carcinoma. Produced via immunoSEQ multiplex PCR; TCRdb's table is partial and in-frame only. The sample has 6,500 to 8,500 clones, roughly 60% seen once. The entry originates in a study of neoadjuvant anti-PD-1 for oral cavity cancer. CDR1 and CDR2 from the germline V gene are LNHDA and SQIVND (reference sequence). This CDR3 region has 14 residues. V lost 5 bases, J lost 2 bases, and 4 bases stayed unmatched. The specimen was tumor tissue, collected before nivolumab (anti-PD-1) treatment. The clonotype originates from a person aged 35-79 years with oral cavity squamous cell carcinoma. The chain uses TRBV19 and TRBJ1-1; 8 nucleotides align to TRBD1. CDR3 region: CASSRDRSNTEAFF. CDR3 sequence (DNA): TGTGCCAGTAGTCGGGACAGGTCAAACACTGAAGCTTTCTTT.